Included here is one T cell receptor beta chain sequence, with context. Participant-given clinical history determined each cohort assignment. This specimen belongs to a study of blood T cell repertoires in COVID-19. Background on the study: Researchers got acute and convalescent COVID-19 samples from the United States, Italy and Spain. T cells, B-cell-depleted T cells, or PBMCs provided the cDNA or gDNA that served as material.

Germline values: CDR1 SNHLY, CDR2 FYNNEI. The junction had 3 bases not matched to a gene; V was cut back by 5 bases and J by 0 bases. CDR3 length: 14 residues. Method: immunoSEQ multiplex PCR; TCRdb's copy keeps in-frame clones and lacks some. The sample comprises 200,000 to 250,000 clones, 86% of which are singletons, and around 3.8% rests with the top ten. Sample: PBMCs or T cells enriched from blood (not recorded which). The rearrangement joins TRBV2 to TRBJ2-7; 8 nucleotides agree with TRBD2. The TCR was taken from a middle-aged woman with acute COVID-19. The CDR3 coding sequence is TGTGCCAGCAGTTATAGCGGGATCTCCTACGAGCAGTACGTC. This translates into CASSYSGISYEQYV.